This T cell receptor (beta chain) was identified in a study of glioma-infiltrating T cells after dendritic cell vaccination. About the study: Autologous tumor lysate was loaded overnight onto monocyte-derived dendritic cells grown about 7 days with IL-4 and GM-CSF.

Fresh-frozen tumor tissue and more than two years of survival data were available for all. Whole-study results and caveats: Survival was not directly related to TCR clonality in these patients.

This CDR3 comprises 13 residues. V gave up 3 bases and J gave up 0 bases, with 9 bases separating them. Germline loops: CDR1 GTSNPN, CDR2 SVGIG (reference sequence). Amplification used 60 V beta primers and 13 J beta primers. The repertoire was sequenced with immunoSEQ multiplex PCR; TCRdb's copy has only in-frame clones and lacks some. The sample has tens of thousands of clones; around 85% are singletons. For this clone: Its specificity is not known.

The clonotype comes from a human donor with glioblastoma. The V gene is TRBV30, the J gene TRBJ2-7; TRBD1 is a possible D gene (5 bases). The specimen comprised blood, sampled before dendritic cell vaccination. Here the CDR3 reads CAWRTDNSYEQYF. In DNA, the CDR3 is TGTGCCTGGAGGACAGACAACTCCTACGAGCAGTACTTC.